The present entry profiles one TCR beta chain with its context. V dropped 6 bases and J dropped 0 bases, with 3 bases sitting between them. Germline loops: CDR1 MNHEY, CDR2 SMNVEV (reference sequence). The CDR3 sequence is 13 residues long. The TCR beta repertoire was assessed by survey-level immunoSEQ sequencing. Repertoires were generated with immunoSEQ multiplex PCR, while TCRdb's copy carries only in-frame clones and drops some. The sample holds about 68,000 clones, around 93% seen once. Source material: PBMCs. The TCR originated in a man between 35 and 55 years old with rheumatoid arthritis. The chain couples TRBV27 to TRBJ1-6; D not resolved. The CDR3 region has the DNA TGTGCCAGCAGGAGCTCCTATAATTCACCCCTCCACTTT. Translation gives CASRSSYNSPLHF.